This T cell receptor beta chain appears in the sequencing data of a study of PD-1 blockade in mismatch repair-deficient tumors listed by TCRdb under 2017. Background for the entire study: Between late 2013 and September 2016, the trial enrolled approximately 87 consecutive patients with roughly twelve types of mismatch repair-deficient cancer, all of whom had received prior treatment and were progressing. Tumor-associated T cell clones were tracked in the peripheral blood of patients responding to PD-1 blockade by deep sequencing of TCR CDR3 regions. Results and caveats for the whole study, not just this receptor: Clones residing in the tumor, which were often undetectable in blood before treatment, expanded quickly after pembrolizumab and then contracted, generally before radiologic responses.

As for this clone: The clone's antigen remains unknown. No per-base quality is available; no much larger clone lies one base away.

Taken from cysteine to phenylalanine, the CDR3 has 17 residues. The only DNA kept is the CDR3, 51 bases in frame from the first base. The germline V gene sets CDR1 to SNHLY and CDR2 to FYNNEI. For this chain, trimming is 7 bases at the V end and 3 bases at the J end, and the number of junction bases without a gene match is 13. For every enrolled patient, mismatch repair deficiency was confirmed by either polymerase chain reaction or immunohistochemistry. TCR sequencing was performed for a few patients who responded to pembrolizumab therapy. The phase II trial prospectively evaluated PD-1 blockade with pembrolizumab in advanced mismatch repair-deficient cancers, independent of tissue of origin. Peripheral blood T cell samples were serially collected before and at multiple times after PD-1 blockade was started. Blood sampling times were reported as weeks after the first pembrolizumab dose. Receptor amplification or capture employed the immunoSEQ multiplex PCR assay. TCRdb stores this immuneACCESS table with in-frame sequences only. Part of the clones is absent; in the studies checked, under half of the shortfall reflects unresolved V genes, and no reason is known for the rest. In this sample the table shows 95,000 to 150,000 clones, about 88% of which occur a single time. Of the sample, approximately 12% falls within the top ten clones.

The receptor's source is an adult with mismatch repair-deficient cancer. Rearrangement joined TRBV2 to TRBJ2-7; 12 bases in the middle match TRBD2. The input for sequencing was peripheral blood, taken 44 weeks after starting pembrolizumab. In nucleotides, the sequence is TGTGCCAGCACCCGACTAGCGGGAGTTTCTAGGAGCTACGAGCAGTACTTC. Translated, it gives CASTRLAGVSRSYEQYF.